This TCR beta chain stems from a study of blood T cell repertoires in COVID-19 (dated by TCRdb to 2020 to 2021). Concerning the study at large: Samples covering the acute and convalescent phases of COVID-19 were provided by collaborators in the United States, Italy and Spain. The repertoires were released in a freely available public database meant as a resource for research on the immune response to SARS-CoV-2. The prospective study material was composed of cDNA or gDNA derived from T cells, B-cell-depleted T cells, or PBMCs. HLA class I and class II types, where available, came from metadata supplied by the sample provider rather than from assay-based typing. A de-identified subject ID, COVID-19 status, age in years and sex were almost always included in the sample metadata. Samples came from the ongoing ImmuneRACE study (first 160 participants) plus 1,254 subjects from 6 global collaborators. Deeply sampled blood TCRbeta repertoires from subjects exposed to, actively infected with, or recovered from COVID-19 were included in the dataset.

Points the paper makes about the study in general: How much clinical and demographic metadata was included differed by source and by participant, and the metadata was provided uncurated.

TCRbeta CDR3 regions were amplified from genomic DNA using the immunoSEQ Assay, a bias-controlled multiplex PCR. The study's own analysis went as follows. Nucleated cell counts per sample were estimated from amplification of reference gene primers within the assay. To quantify the absolute abundance of each unique TCRbeta CDR3 rearrangement, sequence reads were collapsed and filtered. For each sample, productive Simpson clonality was calculated as the square root of Simpson's diversity index across productive rearrangements. TCRdb took over this immuneACCESS table, retaining in-frame rearrangements with V and J assigned. Such tables are incomplete; in checked studies, under half of the missing clones stem from an unresolved V gene, and the remainder is unexplained. The V and J calls and clone size are taken from that table; D and trimming were inferred from the DNA. The sample table shows 200,000 to 250,000 clones, and more than 75% are seen once. Of the sample, 9.5% to 15% falls within the top ten clones.

Looking up the germline V gene yields CDR1 LGHNT and CDR2 FRNRAP. V lost 5 bases and J lost 5 bases; the stretch between them is 15 bases long. The cysteine opens and the phenylalanine closes a CDR3 of 14 amino acids. CDR3 DNA is the only sequence kept; it has 42 bases, read in frame from the first base. This clone was seen ten or more times. Its antigen has not been determined. Base qualities are not provided; no much larger clone lies one nucleotide away. The collaborating institutions used their own protocols to collect whole blood in K2EDTA tubes. For TCRbeta analysis, collaborator samples were shipped as frozen whole blood, as isolated PBMCs, or as DNA extracted from either sample type.

The source of this sequence is a woman between 35 and 50 years old with acute or convalescent COVID-19. Sample: peripheral blood. The chain is encoded by TRBV12-5 joined to TRBJ1-1; TRBD1 is possibly the D segment (5 matching bases). In nucleotide form, the sequence is TGTGCTAGTGGTCCTGGGGGGGGAGGAACTGAAGCTTTCTTT. Its protein is CASGPGGGGTEAFF.